This T cell receptor (beta chain) was sequenced for a study of shared clonotypes between healthy human individuals. Comments on this clone: The antigen remains undetermined.

Each sample came from a Caucasian adult donor living in Nashville, Tennessee. Study-wide findings and caveats: As a rule, naive subsets had a larger estimated richness than memory subsets.

Sequencing was performed with immunoSEQ multiplex PCR; in TCRdb, only in-frame clones are kept and a portion is missing. This table holds over 2 million clones, about 90% found once. Sequencing input: naive CD4+ T cells from PBMCs. This sample's subset: CD45RA+ positively selected. The origin of this receptor is a man aged 18 to 29 in good health. Some clones in this sample may be carry-over from other donors' samples.

As DNA, the CDR3 is TGCGCCAGCAGCTTGGATGGGACTCAAACAGATACGCAGTATTTT. It yields the protein CASSLDGTQTDTQYF. This chain joins TRBV5-1 and TRBJ2-3, with D perhaps matching TRBD2 (6 bases). This CDR3 comprises 15 residues. Germline V gives CDR1 SGHRS, CDR2 YFSETQ. V was shortened by 0 bases and J by 3 bases, with 11 bases between the two germline ends. The variable domain in full, with the rest retrieved from reference TRBV5-1 and TRBJ2-3, is KAGVTQTPRYLIKTRGQQVTLSCSPISGHRSVSWYQQTPGQGLQFLFEYFSETQRNKGNFPGRFSGRQFSNSRSEMNVSTLELGDSALYLCASSLDGTQTDTQYFGPGTRLTVL.